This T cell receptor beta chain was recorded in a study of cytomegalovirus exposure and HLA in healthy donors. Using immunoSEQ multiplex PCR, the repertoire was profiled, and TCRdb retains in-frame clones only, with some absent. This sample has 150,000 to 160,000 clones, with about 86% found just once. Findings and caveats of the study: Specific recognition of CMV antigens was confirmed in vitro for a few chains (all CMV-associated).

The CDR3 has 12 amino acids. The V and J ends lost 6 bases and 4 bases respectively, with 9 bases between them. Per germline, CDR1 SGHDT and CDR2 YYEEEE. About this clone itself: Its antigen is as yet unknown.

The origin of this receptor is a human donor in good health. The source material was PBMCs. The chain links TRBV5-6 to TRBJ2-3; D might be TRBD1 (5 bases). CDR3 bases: TGTGCCAGCAAGGGGTCCCCAGATACGCAGTATTTT. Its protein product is CASKGSPDTQYF.